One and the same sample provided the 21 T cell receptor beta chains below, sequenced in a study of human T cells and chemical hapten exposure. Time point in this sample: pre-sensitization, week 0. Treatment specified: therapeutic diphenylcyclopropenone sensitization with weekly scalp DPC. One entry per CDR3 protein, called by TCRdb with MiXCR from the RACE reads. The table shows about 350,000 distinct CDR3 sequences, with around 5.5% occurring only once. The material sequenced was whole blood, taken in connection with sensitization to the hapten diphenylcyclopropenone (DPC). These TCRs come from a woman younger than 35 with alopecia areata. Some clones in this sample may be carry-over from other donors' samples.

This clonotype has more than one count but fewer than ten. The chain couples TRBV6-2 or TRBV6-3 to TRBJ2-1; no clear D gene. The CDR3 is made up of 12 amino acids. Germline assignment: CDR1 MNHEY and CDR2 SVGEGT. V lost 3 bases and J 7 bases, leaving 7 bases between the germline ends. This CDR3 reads CASSYGANEQFF. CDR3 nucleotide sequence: TGTGCCAGCAGTTATGGAGCGAATGAGCAGTTCTTC.

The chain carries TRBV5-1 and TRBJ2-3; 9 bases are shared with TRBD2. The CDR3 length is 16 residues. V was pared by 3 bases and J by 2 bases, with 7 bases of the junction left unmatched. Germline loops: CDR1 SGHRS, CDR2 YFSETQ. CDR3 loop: CASSSALAGFTDTQYF. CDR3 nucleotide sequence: TGCGCCAGCAGCTCCGCCCTAGCGGGGTTCACAGATACGCAGTATTTT.

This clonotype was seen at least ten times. The chain's CDR3 is CASSSSPNTEAFF. The CDR3 DNA follows: TGTGCCAGCAGCTCCTCGCCCAACACTGAAGCTTTCTTT. This chain links TRBV3-1 with TRBJ1-1; unclear D gene. Germline lookup yields CDR1 LGHDT and CDR2 YNNKEL (reference sequence). The CDR3 is 13 amino acids. V shed 5 bases and J shed 2 bases, with 9 bases lying between them.

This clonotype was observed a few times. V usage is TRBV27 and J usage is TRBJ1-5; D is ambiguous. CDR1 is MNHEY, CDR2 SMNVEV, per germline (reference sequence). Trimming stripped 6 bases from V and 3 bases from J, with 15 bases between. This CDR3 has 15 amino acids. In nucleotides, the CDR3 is TGTGCCAGCAGGCCTGTCGGGCAGTCCAATCAGCCCCAGCATTTT. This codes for CASRPVGQSNQPQHF.

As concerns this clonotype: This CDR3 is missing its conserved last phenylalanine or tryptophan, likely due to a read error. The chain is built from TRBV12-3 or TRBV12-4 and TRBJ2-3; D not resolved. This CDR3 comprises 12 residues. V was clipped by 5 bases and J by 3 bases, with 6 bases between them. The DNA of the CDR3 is TGTGCCAGCAGTCCAGGTACAGATACGCAGTATTTA. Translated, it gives CASSPGTDTQYL.

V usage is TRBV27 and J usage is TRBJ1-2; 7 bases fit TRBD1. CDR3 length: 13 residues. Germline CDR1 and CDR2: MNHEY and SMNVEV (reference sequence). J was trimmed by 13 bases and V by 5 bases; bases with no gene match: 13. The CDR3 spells CASSLTRDRSVTF. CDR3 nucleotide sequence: TGTGCCAGCAGTCTCACCAGGGACAGATCCGTCACCTTC.

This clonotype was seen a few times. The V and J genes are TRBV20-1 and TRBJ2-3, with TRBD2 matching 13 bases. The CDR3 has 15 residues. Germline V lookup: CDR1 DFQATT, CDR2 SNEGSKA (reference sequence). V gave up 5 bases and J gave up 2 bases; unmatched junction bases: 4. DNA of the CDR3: TGCAGTGCTGGGGGACTAGCGGGACACACAGATACGCAGTATTTT. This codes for CSAGGLAGHTDTQYF.

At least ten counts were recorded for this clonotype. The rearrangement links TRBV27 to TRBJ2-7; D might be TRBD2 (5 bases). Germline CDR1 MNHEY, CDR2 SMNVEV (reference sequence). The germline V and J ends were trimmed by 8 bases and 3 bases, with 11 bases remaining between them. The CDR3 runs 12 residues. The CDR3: CASRRGSYEQYF. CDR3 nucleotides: TGTGCCAGCCGACGGGGAAGCTACGAGCAGTACTTC.

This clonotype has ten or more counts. DNA of the CDR3: TGTGCCAGCTCACCATTAATGGGCCTCAGCTCCTACGAGCAGTACTTC. It codes for CASSPLMGLSSYEQYF. This rearrangement joins TRBV18 to TRBJ2-7; D unresolved. CDR3 length equals 16 residues. The V and J ends lost 2 bases and 0 bases respectively, with 14 bases between them. Germline values: CDR1 KGHSH, CDR2 LQKENI.

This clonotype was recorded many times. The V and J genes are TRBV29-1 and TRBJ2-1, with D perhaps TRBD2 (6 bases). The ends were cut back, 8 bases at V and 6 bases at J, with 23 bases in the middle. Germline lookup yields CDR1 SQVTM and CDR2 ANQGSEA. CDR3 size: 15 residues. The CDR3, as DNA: TGCAGCTTATACCCCGGAGGTAGCGGCGGCAATGAGCAGTTCTTC. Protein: CSLYPGGSGGNEQFF.

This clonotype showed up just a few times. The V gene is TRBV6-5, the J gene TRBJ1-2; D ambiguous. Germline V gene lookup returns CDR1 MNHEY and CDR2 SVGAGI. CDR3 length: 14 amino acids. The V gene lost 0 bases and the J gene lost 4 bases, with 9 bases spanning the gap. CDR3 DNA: TGTGCCAGCAGTTACTCGTTCAGGTCCTATGGCTACACCTTC. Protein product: CASSYSFRSYGYTF.

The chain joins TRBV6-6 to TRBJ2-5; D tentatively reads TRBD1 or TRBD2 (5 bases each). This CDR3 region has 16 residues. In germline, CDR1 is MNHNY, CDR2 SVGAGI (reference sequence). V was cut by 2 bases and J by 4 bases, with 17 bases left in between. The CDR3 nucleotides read TGTGCCAGCAGTTACCTTAGGTCGGGGACCGTAGAGACCCAGTACTTC. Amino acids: CASSYLRSGTVETQYF.

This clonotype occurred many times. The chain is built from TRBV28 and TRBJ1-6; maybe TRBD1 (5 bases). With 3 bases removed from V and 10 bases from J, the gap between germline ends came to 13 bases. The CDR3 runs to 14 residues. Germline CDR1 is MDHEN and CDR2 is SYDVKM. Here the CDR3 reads CASSFGRVGSPLHF. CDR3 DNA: TGTGCCAGCAGTTTCGGCAGGGTAGGCTCACCCCTCCACTTT.

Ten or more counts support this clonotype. CDR3 coding DNA: TGTGCCAGCAGCCAAGGACAGGGGAACTACTATGGCTACACCTTC. The encoded protein is CASSQGQGNYYGYTF. The V and J genes are TRBV4-2 and TRBJ1-2, with 8 bases matching TRBD1. CDR1 LGHNA and CDR2 YNFKEQ come from the germline V gene. The CDR3 runs to 15 residues. Trimming took 1 base from V and 3 from J; bases not matched to a gene: 4.

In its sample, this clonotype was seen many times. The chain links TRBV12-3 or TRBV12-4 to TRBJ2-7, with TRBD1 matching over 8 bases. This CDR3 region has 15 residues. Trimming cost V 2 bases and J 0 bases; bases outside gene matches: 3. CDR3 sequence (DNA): TGTGCCAGCAGTTTAAGGACAGGGCGCTCCTACGAGCAGTACTTC. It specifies CASSLRTGRSYEQYF.

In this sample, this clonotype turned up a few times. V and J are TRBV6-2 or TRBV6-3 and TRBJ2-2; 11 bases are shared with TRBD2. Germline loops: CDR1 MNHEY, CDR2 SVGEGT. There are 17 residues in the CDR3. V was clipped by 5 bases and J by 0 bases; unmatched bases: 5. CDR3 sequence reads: CASSKTSGATNTGELFF. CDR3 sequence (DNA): TGTGCCAGCAGTAAGACTAGCGGGGCCACGAACACCGGGGAGCTGTTTTTT.

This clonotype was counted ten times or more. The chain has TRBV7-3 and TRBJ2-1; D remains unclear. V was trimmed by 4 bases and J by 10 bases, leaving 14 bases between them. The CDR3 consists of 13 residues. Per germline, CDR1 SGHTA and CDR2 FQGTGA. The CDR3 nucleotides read TGTGCCAGCAGCTCTAATCCGGGTGGGGAGCAGTTCTTC. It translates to CASSSNPGGEQFF.

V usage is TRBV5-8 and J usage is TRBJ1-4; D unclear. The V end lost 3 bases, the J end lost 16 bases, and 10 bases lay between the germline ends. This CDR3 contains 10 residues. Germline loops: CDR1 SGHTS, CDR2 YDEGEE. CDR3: CASSSQRGFF. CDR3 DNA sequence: TGTGCCAGCAGCTCACAACGGGGGTTTTTT.

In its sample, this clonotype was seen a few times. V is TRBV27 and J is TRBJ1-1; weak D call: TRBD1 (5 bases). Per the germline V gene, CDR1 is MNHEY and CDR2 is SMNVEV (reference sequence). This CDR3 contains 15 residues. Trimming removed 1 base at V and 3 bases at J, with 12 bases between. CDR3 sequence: CASSLFGGSDTEAFF. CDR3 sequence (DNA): TGTGCCAGCAGTTTATTCGGGGGGTCGGACACTGAAGCTTTCTTT.

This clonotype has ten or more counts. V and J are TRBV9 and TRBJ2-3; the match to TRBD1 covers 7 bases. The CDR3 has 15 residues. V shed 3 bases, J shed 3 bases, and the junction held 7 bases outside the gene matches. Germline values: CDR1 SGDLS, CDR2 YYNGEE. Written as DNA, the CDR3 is TGTGCCAGCAGCGCCAATGGACAGGCTACAGATACGCAGTATTTT. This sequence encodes CASSANGQATDTQYF.

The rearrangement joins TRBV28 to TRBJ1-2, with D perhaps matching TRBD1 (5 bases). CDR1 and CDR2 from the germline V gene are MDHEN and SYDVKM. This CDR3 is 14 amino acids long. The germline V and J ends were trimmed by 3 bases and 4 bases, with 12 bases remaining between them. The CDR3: CASSFLRGGYGYTF. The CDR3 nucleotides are TGTGCCAGCAGTTTTCTAAGGGGAGGCTATGGCTACACCTTC.